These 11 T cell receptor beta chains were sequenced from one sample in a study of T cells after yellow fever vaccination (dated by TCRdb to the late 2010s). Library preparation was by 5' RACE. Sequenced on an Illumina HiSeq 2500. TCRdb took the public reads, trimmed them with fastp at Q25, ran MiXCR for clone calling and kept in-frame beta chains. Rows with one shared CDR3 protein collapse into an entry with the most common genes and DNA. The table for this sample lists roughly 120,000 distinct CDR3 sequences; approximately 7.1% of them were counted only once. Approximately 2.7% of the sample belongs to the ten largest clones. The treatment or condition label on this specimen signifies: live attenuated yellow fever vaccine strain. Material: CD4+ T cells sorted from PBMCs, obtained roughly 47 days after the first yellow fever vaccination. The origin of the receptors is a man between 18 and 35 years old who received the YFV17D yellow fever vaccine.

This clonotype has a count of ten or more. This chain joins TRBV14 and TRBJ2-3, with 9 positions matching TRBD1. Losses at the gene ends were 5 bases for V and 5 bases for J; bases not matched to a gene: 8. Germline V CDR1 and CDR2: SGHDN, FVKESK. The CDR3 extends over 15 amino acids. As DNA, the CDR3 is TGTGCCAGCAGCTCGCTTGACAGGGGGAAAGATACGCAGTATTTT. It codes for CASSSLDRGKDTQYF.

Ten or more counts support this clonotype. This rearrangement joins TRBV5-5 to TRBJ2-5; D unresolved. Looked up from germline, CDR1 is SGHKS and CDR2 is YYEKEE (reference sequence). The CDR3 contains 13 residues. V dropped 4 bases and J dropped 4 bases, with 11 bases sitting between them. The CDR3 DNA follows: TGTGCCAGCAGCCCTCTGTTCGTAGAGACCCAGTACTTC. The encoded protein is CASSPLFVETQYF.

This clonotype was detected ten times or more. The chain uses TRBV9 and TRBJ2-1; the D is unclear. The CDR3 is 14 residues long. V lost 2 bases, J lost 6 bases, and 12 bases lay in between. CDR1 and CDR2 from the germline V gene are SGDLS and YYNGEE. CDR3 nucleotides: TGTGCCAGCAGCGTTACAAAATCTGGCAATGAGCAGTTCTTC. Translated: CASSVTKSGNEQFF.

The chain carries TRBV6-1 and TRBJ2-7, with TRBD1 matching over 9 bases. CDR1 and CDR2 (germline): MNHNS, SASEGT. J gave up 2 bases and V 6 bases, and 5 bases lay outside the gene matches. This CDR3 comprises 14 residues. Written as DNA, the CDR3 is TGTGCCAGCAGGACAGGGGGATCGGCCTACGAGCAGTACGTC. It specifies CASRTGGSAYEQYV.

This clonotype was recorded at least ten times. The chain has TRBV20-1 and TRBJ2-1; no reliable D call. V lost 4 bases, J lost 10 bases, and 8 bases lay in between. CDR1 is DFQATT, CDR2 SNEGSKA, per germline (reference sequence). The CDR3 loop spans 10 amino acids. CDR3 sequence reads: CSANSREQFF. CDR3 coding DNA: TGCAGTGCTAATTCCAGGGAGCAGTTCTTC.

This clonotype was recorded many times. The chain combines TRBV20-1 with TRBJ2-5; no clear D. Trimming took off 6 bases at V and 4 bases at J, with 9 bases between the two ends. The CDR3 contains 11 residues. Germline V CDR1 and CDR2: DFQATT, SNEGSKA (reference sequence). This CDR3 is CSAVRSETQYF. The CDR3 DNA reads TGCAGTGCCGTGAGATCAGAGACCCAGTACTTC.

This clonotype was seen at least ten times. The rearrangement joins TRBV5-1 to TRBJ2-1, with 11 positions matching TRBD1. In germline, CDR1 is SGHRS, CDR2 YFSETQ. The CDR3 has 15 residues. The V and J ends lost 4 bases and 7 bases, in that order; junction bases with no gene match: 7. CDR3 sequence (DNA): TGCGCCAGCAGCAGCCCCGGACAGGGGGCAAATGAGCAGTTCTTC. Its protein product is CASSSPGQGANEQFF.

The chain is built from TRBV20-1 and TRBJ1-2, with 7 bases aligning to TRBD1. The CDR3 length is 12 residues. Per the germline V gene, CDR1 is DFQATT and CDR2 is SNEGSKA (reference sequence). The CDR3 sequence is CSTPGGNYGYTF. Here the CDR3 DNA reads TGCAGCACACCAGGGGGTAACTATGGCTACACCTTC.

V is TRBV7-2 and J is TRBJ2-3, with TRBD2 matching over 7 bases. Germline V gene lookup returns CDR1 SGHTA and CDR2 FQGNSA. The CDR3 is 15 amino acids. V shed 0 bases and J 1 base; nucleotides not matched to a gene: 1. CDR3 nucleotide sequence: TGTGCCAGCAGCTTAGCGGCGGGAGGCACAGATACGCAGTATTTT. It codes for CASSLAAGGTDTQYF.

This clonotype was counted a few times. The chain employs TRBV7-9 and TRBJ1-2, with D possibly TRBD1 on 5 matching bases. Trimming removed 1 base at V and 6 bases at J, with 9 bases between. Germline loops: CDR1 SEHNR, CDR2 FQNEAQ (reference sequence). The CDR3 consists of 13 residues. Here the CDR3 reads CASSLGGGDGYTF. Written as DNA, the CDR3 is TGTGCCAGCAGCTTAGGGGGGGGTGATGGCTACACCTTC. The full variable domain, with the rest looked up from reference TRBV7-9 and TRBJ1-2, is DTGVSQNPRHKITKRGQNVTFRCDPISEHNRLYWYRQTLGQGPEFLTYFQNEAQLEKSRLLSDRFSAERPKGSFSTLEIQRTEQGDSAMYLCASSLGGGDGYTFGSGTRLTVV.

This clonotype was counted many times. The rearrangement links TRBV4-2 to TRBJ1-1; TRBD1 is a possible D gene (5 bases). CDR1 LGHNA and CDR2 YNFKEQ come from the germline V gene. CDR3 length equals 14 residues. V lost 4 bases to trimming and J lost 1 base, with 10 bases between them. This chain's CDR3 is CASSPPGTNTEAFF. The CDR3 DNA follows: TGTGCCAGCAGCCCTCCAGGGACGAACACTGAAGCTTTCTTT.